Listed below are T cell receptor beta chains from one sample, sequenced in a study of T cell responses to AZD1222 COVID-19 vaccine. Using immunoSEQ multiplex PCR, the repertoire was profiled, and TCRdb retains in-frame clones only, with some absent. The table lists about 120,000 clones, about 90% of them singletons. The starting material was peripheral blood, obtained on day 0 of AZD1222 vaccination. The receptor set was obtained from an adult in good health. Both conserved end residues are part of each CDR3.

v_gene	CDR3aa
TRBV12-3/TRBV12-4	CASSTSGREQFF
TRBV5-6	CASSLVTSGGPTDTQYF
TRBV18	CASSPGRQETQYF
TRBV6-5	CASTTGQGSYEQYF
TRBV28	CASGGAYYNSPLHF
TRBV6-4	CASSPEAYNYGYTF
TRBV19	CASSMRGTLAGNQPQHF
TRBV5-1	CASTPLDLNTEAFF
TRBV9	CASSVGTGGLGTDTQYF
TRBV7-9	CASSLFSQGAVEQYF
TRBV5-1	CASSLEGTGSTGELFF
TRBV12-3/TRBV12-4	CASTTRGRGYTF
TRBV19	CASRLGGYGGYTF
TRBV19	CASSTLTENQPQHF
TRBV3-1/TRBV3-2	CASSQARTGLGGNTIYF
TRBV27	CASSWSLMNTEAFF
TRBV4-1	CASSQEGEAFF
TRBV6-5	CASSYSSLAAYEQYF
TRBV5-8	CASSPGTSAISYNEQFF
TRBV12-3/TRBV12-4	CASSSPGYGYTF
TRBV7-3	CASGQPEADVGYGYTF
TRBV6-4	CASSANTGTLAFF
TRBV18	CASSPSLGGHNEQFF
TRBV2	CASSAEGTVVGNTIYF
TRBV3-1/TRBV3-2	CASSPTGVVNTEAFF
TRBV28	CASSLWRSGGEKLFF
TRBV12-3/TRBV12-4	CASSLSTGYGKHF
TRBV30	CASTVEPGQGSGELFF
TRBV5-8	CASRSQGHFDGYTF
TRBV6-5	CASSLGRGTEAFF
TRBV10-1	CASSYRGNEQFF
TRBV20-1	CSASLGETQYF
TRBV4-2	CASSQDRQGLENTIYF
TRBV11-2	CASSPRTSGPYNEQFF
TRBV7-9	CASSLKITTDNEKLFF
TRBV5-6	CASSSRTSGTADTQYF
TRBV6-5	CASRTTGGRSDGYTF
TRBV13	CASSFSRDLLNTEAFF
TRBV20-1	CSARIGTEAFF
TRBV11-1	CASSDRGTEAFF
TRBV7-8	CASSLARETYGYTF
TRBV28	CASRRGQKGEKLFF
TRBV7-3	CASSLTGWDQETQYF
TRBV29-1	CSVAPAAGNEQFF
TRBV6-6	CASSYWGAGGDYGYTF
TRBV19	CASSMNRDGTGELFF
TRBV7-3	CASSLPGFNEQFF
TRBV5-5	CASSPGGANQPQHF